The clone carrying this TCR beta chain has a single count. Its antigen is as yet unknown. The sample originates from a study of early T cells in non-severe SARS-CoV-2 infection. Study summary: Unsorted whole-blood RNA was sequenced in bulk, leaving chains unpaired.

Regarding the study as a whole: The study's VDJdb matching favored anti-spike CD8 responses and missed private and CD4 specificities.

Attachment of unique molecular identifiers to individual cDNA molecules was performed. Using its own MiXCR run on the 5' RACE reads, TCRdb lists one record per CDR3 protein. The sample has 100,000 to 150,000 distinct CDR3 sequences, under 15% seen once; the top ten hold just over 20%. Germline V CDR1 and CDR2: MNHNS, SASEGT. Trimming removed 8 bases at V and 2 bases at J, with 15 bases between. The CDR3 spans 14 residues. Sequenced material: whole blood. The chain carries TRBV6-1 and TRBJ1-1; D is undetermined. The sequence derives from an adult who was a healthcare worker with PCR-confirmed SARS-CoV-2 infection or an uninfected control (not recorded which). CDR3 residues: CASVRSRLNTEAFF. The CDR3 DNA reads as TGTGCCAGCGTAAGATCCCGCCTTAACACTGAAGCTTTCTTT.